This TCR beta chain was recovered during a study of cytotoxic CD8 clonotypes in ibrutinib-treated CLL. Whole-study context: The patient breakdown showed roughly 10 relapsed/refractory and under 16 treatment-naive cases, with 17 to 18 IGHV unmutated. After median roughly 68 months, around 14 stayed in remission, around twelve progressed; responses around 24 partial, 2 complete. Productive templates averaged 255,043 per sample, and productive rearrangements 85,000 to 95,000.

The CDR3 has 13 residues. Germline-derived CDR1 and CDR2 are KGHSH and LQKENI. V was clipped by 3 bases and J by 5 bases; unmatched bases: 3. Data came from immunoSEQ multiplex PCR; TCRdb stores just in-frame clones and leaves some out. The sample has 200,000 to 250,000 clones, 70% seen once. Cryopreserved PBMCs provided roughly 2 micrograms of genomic DNA for the TCR beta libraries. The clonotype was recovered from a human donor with chronic lymphocytic leukemia. The source was PBMCs, collected after 24 months of ibrutinib treatment. The rearrangement links TRBV18 to TRBJ2-5; 7 bases match TRBD2. CDR3 amino acids: CASSPLGGETQYF. CDR3 bases: TGTGCCAGCTCACCCCTCGGGGGGGAGACCCAGTACTTC.